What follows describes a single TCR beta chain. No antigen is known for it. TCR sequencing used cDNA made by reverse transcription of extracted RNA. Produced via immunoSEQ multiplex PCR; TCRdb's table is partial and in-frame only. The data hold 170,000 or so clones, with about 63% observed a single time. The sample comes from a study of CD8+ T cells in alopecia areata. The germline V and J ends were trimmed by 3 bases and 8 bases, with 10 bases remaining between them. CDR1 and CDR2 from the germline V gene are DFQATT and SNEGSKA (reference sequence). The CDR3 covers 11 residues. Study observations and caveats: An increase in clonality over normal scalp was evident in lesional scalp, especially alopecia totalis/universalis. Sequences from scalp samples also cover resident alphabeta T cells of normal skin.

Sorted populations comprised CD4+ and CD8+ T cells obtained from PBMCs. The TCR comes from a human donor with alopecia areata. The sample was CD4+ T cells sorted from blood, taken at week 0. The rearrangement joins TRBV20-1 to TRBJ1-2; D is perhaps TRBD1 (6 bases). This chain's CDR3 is CSASRGRGYTF. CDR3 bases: TGCAGTGCTAGCAGGGGTAGGGGCTACACCTTC.